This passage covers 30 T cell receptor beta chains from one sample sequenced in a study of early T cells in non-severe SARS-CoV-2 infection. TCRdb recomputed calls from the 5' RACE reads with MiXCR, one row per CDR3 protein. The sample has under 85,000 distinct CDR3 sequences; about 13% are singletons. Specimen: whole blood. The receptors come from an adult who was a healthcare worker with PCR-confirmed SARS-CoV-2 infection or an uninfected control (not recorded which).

The CDR3 loop is CASSHPGPRVDIQYF. CDR3 in DNA: TGTGCCAGCAGTCATCCGGGACCGAGGGTTGACATTCAGTACTTC. The chain combines TRBV6-1 with TRBJ2-4; either TRBD1 or TRBD2 may supply D (5 bases each). The CDR3 is 15 residues long. V was shortened by 5 bases and J by 8 bases, with 19 bases between the two germline ends. Germline CDR1 is MNHNS and CDR2 is SASEGT.

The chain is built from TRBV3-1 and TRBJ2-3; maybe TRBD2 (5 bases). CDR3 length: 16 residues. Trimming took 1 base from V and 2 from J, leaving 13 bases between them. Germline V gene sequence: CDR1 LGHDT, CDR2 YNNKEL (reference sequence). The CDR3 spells CASSQALGLITDTQYF. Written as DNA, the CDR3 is TGTGCCAGCAGCCAAGCACTAGGACTTATCACAGATACGCAGTATTTT.

The CDR3 DNA follows: TGTGCCAGCAGCGCCACAGCCCTAGTGGATTCACCCCTCCACTTT. This translates into CASSATALVDSPLHF. The rearrangement uses TRBV5-4 and TRBJ1-6; D remains ambiguous. The CDR3 totals 15 residues. V was trimmed by 4 bases and J by 8 bases, leaving 16 bases between them. Germline values: CDR1 SGHNT, CDR2 YYREEE (reference sequence).

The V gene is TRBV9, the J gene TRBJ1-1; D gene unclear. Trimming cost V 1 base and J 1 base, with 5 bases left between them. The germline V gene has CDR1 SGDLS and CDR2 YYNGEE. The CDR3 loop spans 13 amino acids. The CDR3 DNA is TGTGCCAGCAGCGTACATACGAACACTGAAGCTTTCTTT. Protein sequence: CASSVHTNTEAFF.

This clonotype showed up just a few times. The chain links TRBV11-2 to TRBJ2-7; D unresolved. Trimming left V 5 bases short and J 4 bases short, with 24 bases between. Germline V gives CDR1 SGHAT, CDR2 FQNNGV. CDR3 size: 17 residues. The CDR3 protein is CASSKYVVTPERYEQYF. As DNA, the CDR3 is TGTGCCAGCAGCAAGTACGTGGTGACGCCAGAAAGATACGAGCAGTACTTC.

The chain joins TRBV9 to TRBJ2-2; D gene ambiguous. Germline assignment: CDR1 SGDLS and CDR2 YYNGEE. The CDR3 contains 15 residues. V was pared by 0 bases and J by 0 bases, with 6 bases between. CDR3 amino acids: CASSVAGSNTGELFF. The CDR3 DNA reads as TGTGCCAGCAGCGTAGCGGGTTCGAACACCGGGGAGCTGTTTTTT. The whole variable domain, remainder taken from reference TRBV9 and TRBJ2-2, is DSGVTQTPKHLITATGQRVTLRCSPRSGDLSVYWYQQSLDQGLQFLIQYYNGEERAKGNILERFSAQQFPDLHSELNLSSLELGDSALYFCASSVAGSNTGELFFGEGSRLTVL.

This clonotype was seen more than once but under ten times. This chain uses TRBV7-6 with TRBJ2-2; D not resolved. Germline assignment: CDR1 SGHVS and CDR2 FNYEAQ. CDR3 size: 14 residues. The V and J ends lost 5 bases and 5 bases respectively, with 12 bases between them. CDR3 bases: TGTGCCAGCAGCCCCCTGAGCGCGACCGGGGAGCTGTTTTTT. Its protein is CASSPLSATGELFF.

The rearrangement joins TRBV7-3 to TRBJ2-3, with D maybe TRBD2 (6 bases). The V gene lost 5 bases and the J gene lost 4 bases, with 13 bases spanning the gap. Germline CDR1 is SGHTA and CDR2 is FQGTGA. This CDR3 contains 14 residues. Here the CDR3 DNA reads TGTGCCAGCAGCCGCGGGGCCGGGGCAGATACGCAGTATTTT. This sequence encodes CASSRGAGADTQYF.

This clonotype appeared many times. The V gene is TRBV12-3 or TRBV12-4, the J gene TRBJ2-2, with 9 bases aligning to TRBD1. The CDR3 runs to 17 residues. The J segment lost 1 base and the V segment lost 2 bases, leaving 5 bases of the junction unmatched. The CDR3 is CASSLTTDRGNTGELFF. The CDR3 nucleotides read TGTGCCAGCAGTTTAACTACGGACAGGGGGAACACCGGGGAGCTGTTTTTT.

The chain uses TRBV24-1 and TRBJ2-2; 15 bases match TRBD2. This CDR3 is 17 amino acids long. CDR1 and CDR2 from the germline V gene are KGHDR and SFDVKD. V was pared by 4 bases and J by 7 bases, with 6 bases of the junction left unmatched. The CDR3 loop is CATSDGLAGGHNGELFF. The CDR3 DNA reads TGTGCCACCAGTGACGGACTAGCGGGAGGGCACAACGGGGAGCTGTTTTTT.

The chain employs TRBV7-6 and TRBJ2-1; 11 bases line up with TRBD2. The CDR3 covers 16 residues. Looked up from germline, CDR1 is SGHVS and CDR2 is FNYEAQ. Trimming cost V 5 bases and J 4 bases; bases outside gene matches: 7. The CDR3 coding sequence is TGTGCCAGCAGCCCTCGACTAGCGGGGCGATACAATGAGCAGTTCTTC. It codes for CASSPRLAGRYNEQFF.

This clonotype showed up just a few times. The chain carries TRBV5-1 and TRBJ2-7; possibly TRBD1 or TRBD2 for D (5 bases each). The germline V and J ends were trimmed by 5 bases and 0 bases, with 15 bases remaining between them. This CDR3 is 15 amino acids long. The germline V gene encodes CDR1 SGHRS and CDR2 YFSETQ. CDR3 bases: TGCGCCAGCAGTCAGAGCCCAGGGAGCTCCTACGAGCAGTACTTC. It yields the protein CASSQSPGSSYEQYF. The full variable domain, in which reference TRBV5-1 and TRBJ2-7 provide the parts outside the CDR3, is KAGVTQTPRYLIKTRGQQVTLSCSPISGHRSVSWYQQTPGQGLQFLFEYFSETQRNKGNFPGRFSGRQFSNSRSEMNVSTLELGDSALYLCASSQSPGSSYEQYFGPGTRLTVT.

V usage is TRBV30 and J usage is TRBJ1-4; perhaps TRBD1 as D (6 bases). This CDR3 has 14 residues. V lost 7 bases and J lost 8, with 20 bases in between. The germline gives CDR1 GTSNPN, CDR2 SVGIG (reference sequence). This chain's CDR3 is CASKLRGREEKLFF. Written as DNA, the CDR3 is TGTGCCTCGAAGCTCCGGGGGCGGGAGGAAAAACTGTTTTTT.

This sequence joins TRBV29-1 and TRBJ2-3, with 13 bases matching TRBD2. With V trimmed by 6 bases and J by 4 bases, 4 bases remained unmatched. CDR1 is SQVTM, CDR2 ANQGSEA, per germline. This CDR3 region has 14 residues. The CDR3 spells CSVGTSGNADTQYF. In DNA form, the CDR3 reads TGCAGCGTCGGGACTAGCGGGAACGCAGATACGCAGTATTTT.

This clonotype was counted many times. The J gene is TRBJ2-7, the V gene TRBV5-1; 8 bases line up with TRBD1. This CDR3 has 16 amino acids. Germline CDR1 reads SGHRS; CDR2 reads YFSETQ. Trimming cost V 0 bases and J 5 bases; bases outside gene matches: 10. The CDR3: CASSLDPGQGINEQYF. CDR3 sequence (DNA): TGCGCCAGCAGCTTGGATCCCGGACAGGGTATAAACGAGCAGTACTTC.

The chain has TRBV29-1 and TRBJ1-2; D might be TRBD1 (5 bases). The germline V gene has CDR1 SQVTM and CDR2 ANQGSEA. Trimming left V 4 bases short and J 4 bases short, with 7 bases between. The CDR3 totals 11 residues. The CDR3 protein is CSVVGAYGYTF. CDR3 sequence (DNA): TGCAGCGTTGTAGGGGCCTATGGCTACACCTTC.

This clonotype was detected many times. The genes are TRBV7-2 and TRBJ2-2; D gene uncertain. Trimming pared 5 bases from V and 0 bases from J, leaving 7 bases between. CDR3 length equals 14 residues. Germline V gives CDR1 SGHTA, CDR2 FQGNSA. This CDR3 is CASSRATNTGELFF. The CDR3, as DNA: TGTGCCAGCAGCCGCGCCACGAACACCGGGGAGCTGTTTTTT. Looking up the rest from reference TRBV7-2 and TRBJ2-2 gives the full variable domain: GAGVSQSPSNKVTEKGKDVELRCDPISGHTALYWYRQSLGQGLEFLIYFQGNSAPDKSGLPSDRFSAERTGGSVSTLTIQRTQQEDSAVYLCASSRATNTGELFFGEGSRLTVL.

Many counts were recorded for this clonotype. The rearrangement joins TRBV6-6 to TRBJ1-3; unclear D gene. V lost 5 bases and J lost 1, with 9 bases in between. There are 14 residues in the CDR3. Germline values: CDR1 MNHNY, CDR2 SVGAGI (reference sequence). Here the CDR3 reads CASSRTVSGNTIYF. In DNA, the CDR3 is TGTGCCAGCAGTCGGACCGTGTCTGGAAACACCATATATTTT.

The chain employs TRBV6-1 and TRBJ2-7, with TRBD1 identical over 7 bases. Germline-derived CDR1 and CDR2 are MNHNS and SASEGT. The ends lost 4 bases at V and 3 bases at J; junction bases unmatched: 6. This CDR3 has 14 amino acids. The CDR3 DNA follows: TGTGCCAGCAGTGCCCGTCAGGGGGTCTACGAGCAGTACTTC. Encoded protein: CASSARQGVYEQYF.

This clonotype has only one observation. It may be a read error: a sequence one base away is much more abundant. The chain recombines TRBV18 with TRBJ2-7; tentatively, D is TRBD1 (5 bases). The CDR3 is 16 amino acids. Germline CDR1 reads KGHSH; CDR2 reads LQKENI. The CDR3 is CANSPLPGQALEEQYF. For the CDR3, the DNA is TGTGCCAACTCACCGCTTCCTGGACAAGCGCTAGAAGAGCAGTACTTC.

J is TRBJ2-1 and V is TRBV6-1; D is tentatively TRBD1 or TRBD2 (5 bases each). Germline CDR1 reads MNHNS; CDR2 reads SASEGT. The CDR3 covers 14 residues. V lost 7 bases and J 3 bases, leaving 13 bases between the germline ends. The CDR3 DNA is TGTGCCAGCAACACCCGGGACGGCTACAATGAGCAGTTCTTC. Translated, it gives CASNTRDGYNEQFF.

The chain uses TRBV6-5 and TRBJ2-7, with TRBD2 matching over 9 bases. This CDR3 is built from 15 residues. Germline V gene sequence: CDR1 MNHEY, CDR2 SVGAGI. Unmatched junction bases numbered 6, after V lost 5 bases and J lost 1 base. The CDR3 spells CASSPIAGASYEQYF. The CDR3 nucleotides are TGTGCCAGCAGTCCTATAGCGGGGGCTTCCTACGAGCAGTACTTC.

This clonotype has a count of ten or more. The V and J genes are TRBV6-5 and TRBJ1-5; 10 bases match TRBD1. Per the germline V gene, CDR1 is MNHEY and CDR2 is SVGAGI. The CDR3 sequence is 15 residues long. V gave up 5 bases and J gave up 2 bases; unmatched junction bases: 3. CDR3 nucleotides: TGTGCCAGCAGTATTGGGACAGGGGGCAATCAGCCCCAGCATTTT. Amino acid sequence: CASSIGTGGNQPQHF.

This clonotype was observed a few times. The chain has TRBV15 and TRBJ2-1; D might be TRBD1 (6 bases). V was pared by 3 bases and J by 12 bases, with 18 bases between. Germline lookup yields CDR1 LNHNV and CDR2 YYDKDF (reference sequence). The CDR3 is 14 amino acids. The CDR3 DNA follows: TGTGCCACCAGCAGCGCCGGGACACTTCCGGGGCAGTTCTTC. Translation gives CATSSAGTLPGQFF.

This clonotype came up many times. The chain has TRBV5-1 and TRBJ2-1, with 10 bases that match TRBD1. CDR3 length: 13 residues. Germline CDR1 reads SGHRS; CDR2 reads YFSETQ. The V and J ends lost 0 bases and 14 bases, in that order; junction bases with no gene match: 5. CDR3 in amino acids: CASSLATGGAEFF. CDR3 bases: TGCGCCAGCAGCTTGGCGACAGGGGGCGCCGAGTTCTTC. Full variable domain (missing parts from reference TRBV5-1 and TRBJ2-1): KAGVTQTPRYLIKTRGQQVTLSCSPISGHRSVSWYQQTPGQGLQFLFEYFSETQRNKGNFPGRFSGRQFSNSRSEMNVSTLELGDSALYLCASSLATGGAEFFGPGTRLTVL.

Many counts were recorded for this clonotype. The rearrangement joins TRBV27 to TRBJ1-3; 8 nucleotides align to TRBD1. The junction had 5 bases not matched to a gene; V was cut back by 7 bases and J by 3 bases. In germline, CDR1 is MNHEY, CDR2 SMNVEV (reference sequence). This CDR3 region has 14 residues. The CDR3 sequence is CASNQGADGNTIYF. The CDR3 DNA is TGTGCCAGCAATCAGGGGGCTGATGGAAACACCATATATTTT.

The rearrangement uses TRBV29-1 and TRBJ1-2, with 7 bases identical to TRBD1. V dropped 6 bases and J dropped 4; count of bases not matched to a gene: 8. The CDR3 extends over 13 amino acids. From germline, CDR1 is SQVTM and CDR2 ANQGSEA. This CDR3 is CSVQPTGVYGYTF. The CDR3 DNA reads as TGCAGCGTCCAACCCACAGGGGTCTATGGCTACACCTTC.

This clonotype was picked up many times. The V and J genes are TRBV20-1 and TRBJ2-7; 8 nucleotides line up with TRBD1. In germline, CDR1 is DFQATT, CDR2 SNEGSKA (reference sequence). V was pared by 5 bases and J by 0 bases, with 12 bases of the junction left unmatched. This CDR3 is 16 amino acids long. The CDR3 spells CSAGTLTGDFSYEQYF. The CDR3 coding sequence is TGCAGTGCTGGGACGTTGACAGGGGATTTCTCCTACGAGCAGTACTTC.

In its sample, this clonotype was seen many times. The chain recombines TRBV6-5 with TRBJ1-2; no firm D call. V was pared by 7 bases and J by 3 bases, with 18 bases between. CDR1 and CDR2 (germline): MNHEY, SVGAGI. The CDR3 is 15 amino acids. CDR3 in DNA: TGTGCCAGCAACCCCGAAAGGACGGCAGACTATGGCTACACCTTC. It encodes CASNPERTADYGYTF.

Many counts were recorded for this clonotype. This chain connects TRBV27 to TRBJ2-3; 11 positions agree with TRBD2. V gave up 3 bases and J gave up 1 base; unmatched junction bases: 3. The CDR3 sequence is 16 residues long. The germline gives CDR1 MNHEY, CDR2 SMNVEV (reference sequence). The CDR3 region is CASSFLLAGGTDTQYF. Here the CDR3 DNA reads TGTGCCAGCAGTTTCCTACTAGCGGGGGGCACAGATACGCAGTATTTT.